The sequence of this T cell receptor (beta chain) was determined in a study of T cell responses to AZD1222 COVID-19 vaccine. Study results and caveats: After two AZD1222 doses, spike-specific TCR breadth and depth rose versus day 0. Close to half of all spike-specific TCRs reportedly target regions of the variants that are unmutated.

The length of the CDR3 is 13 residues. Per germline, CDR1 SGDLS and CDR2 YYNGEE. Trimming removed 0 bases from V and 4 bases from J, with 8 bases in between. TCRdb's copy holds only in-frame clones and misses some; the assay was immunoSEQ multiplex PCR. The sample yields approximately 140,000 clones, 92% seen once. Comments on this clone: Its antigen is still unknown.

The sample in question was peripheral blood, obtained 28 days after the second AZD1222 dose. This receptor was taken from an adult who received the AZD1222 COVID-19 vaccine. The gene calls are TRBV9 and TRBJ2-7; tentative D call: TRBD2 (5 bases). The CDR3 protein is CASSVGPGYEQYF. The CDR3 DNA reads as TGTGCCAGCAGCGTAGGACCGGGGTACGAGCAGTACTTC.